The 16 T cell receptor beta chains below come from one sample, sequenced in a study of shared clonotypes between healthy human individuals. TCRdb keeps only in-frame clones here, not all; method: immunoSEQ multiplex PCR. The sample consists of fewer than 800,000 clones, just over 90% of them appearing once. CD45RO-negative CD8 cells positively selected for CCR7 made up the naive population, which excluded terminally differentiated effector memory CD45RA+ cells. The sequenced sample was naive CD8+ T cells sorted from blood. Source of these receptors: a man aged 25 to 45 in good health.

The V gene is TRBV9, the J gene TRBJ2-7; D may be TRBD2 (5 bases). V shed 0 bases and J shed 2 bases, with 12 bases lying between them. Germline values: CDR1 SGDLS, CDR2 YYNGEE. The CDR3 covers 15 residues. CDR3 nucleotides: TGTGCCAGCAGCGTAGCGTGGGAGTCGCCCTACGAGCAGTACTTC. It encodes CASSVAWESPYEQYF.

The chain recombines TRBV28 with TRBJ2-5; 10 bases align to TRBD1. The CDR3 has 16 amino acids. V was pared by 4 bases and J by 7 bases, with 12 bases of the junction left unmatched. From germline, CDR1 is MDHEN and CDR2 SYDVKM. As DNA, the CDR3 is TGTGCCAGCAGTTCACCACGGACAGGGGGGTTCTGGACCCAGTACTTC. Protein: CASSSPRTGGFWTQYF.

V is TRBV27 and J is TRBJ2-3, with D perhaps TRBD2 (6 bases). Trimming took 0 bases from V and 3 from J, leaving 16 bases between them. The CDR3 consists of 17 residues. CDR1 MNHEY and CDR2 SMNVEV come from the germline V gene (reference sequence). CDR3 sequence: CASSLSGGILLTDTQYF. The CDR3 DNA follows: TGTGCCAGCAGTTTATCGGGGGGTATTTTGTTGACAGATACGCAGTATTTT.

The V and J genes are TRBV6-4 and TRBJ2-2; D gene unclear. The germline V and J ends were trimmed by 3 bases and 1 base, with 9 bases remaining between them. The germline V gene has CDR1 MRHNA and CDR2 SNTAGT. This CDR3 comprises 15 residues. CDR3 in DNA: TGTGCCAGCAGTGAAGGCGGCGAGAACACCGGGGAGCTGTTTTTT. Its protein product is CASSEGGENTGELFF.

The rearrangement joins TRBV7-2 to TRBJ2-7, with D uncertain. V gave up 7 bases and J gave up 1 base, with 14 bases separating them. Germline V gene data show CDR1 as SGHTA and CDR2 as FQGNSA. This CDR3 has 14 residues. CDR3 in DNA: TGTGCCAGCACCCCCCTTGATCGATCCTACGAGCAGTACTTC. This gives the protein CASTPLDRSYEQYF.

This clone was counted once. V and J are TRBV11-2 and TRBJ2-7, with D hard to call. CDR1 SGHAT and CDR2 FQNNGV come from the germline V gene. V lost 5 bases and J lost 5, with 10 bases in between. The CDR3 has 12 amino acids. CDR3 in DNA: TGTGCCAGCAGCCCCTGGGAACACGAGCAGTACTTC. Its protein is CASSPWEHEQYF.

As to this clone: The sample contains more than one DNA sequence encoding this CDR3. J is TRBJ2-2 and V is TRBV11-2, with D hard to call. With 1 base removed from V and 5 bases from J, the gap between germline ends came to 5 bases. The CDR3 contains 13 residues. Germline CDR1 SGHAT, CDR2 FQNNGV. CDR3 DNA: TGTGCCAGCAGCTTAGGGGTTACCGGGGAGCTGTTTTTT. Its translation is CASSLGVTGELFF.

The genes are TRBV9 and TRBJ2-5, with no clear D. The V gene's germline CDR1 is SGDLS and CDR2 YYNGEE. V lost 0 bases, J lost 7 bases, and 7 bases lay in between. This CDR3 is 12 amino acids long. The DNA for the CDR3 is TGTGCCAGCAGCGTAGATGGCGTGACCCAGTACTTC. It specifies CASSVDGVTQYF.

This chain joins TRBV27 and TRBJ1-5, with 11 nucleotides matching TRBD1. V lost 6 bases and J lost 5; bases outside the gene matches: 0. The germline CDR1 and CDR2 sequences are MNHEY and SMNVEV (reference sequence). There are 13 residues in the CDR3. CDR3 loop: CASRGQGDQPQHF. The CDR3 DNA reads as TGTGCCAGCAGGGGACAGGGGGATCAGCCCCAGCATTTT.

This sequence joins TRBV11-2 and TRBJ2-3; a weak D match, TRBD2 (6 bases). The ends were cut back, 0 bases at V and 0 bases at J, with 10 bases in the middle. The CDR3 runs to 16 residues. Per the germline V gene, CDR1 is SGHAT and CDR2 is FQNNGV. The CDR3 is CASSLEATRSTDTQYF. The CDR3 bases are TGTGCCAGCAGCTTAGAGGCGACTAGAAGCACAGATACGCAGTATTTT.

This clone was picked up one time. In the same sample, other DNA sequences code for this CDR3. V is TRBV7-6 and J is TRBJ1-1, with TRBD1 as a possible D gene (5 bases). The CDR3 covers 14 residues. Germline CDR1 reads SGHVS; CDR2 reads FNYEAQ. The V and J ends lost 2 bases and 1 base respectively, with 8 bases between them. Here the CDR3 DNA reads TGTGCCAGCAGCTTACGGGGCCGGAACACTGAAGCTTTCTTT. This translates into CASSLRGRNTEAFF.

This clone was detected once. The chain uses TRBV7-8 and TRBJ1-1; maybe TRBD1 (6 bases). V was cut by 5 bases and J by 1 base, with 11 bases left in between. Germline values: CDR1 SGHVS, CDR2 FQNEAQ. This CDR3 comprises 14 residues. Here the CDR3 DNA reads TGTGCCAGCAGCGGGACACTTCGGAACACTGAAGCTTTCTTT. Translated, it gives CASSGTLRNTEAFF.

For the CDR3, the DNA is TGTGCCAGTGACGTCCGGGACGGGGACTACGAGCAGTACTTC. Translated, it gives CASDVRDGDYEQYF. The chain has TRBV6-1 and TRBJ2-7; tentatively, D is TRBD1 or TRBD2 (5 bases each). This CDR3 is 14 amino acids long. V was clipped by 9 bases and J by 3 bases, with 18 bases between them. The germline gives CDR1 MNHNS, CDR2 SASEGT.

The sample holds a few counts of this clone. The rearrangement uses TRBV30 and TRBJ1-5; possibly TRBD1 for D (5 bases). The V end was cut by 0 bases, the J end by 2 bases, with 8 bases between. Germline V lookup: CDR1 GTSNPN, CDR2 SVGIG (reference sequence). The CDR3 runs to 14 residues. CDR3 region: CAWSVQVGNQPQHF. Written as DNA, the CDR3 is TGTGCCTGGAGTGTACAGGTGGGCAATCAGCCCCAGCATTTT.

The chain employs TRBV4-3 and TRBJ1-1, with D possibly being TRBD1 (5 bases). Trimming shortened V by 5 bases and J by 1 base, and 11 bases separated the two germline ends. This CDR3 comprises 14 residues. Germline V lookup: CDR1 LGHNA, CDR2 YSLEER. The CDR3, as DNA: TGCGCCAGCAGCGCAATGGGGGGGAACACTGAAGCTTTCTTT. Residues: CASSAMGGNTEAFF.

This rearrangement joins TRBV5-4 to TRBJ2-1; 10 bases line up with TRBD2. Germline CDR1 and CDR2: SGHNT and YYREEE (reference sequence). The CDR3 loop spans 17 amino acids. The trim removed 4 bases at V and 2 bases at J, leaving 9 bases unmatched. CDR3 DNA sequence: TGTGCCAGCAGCGGAGCCCCTAGCGGGAGCGCCTACAATGAGCAGTTCTTC. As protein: CASSGAPSGSAYNEQFF.